This T cell receptor beta chain was sequenced for a study of cytotoxic CD8 clonotypes in ibrutinib-treated CLL. Study-level background: Partial response was seen in about 24 patients and complete response in 2; after median about 68 months, about 15 stayed remitted, 12 progressed. The sample average was about 280,000 productive templates and 85,000 to 95,000 productive rearrangements.

Assay used: immunoSEQ multiplex PCR; TCRdb lists only in-frame clones, some missing. This sample carries roughly 24,000 clones, around four fifths of them seen once, and the ten largest clones take around 8.3%. On this clone itself: What it binds is not known.

The study's findings and limits: Clonality grew at ibrutinib response; at progression, it decreased back toward baseline.

The clonotype was recovered from a human donor with chronic lymphocytic leukemia. Here the sequenced sample was PBMCs, taken before ibrutinib treatment.

The CDR3, as DNA: TGTGCCAGCAGCTTAGGTATAGCGGGAGTTTACGGCAATGAGCAGTTCTTC. This gives the protein CASSLGIAGVYGNEQFF. The gene calls are TRBV11-2 and TRBJ2-1, with 9 bases that match TRBD2. The ends lost 1 base at V and 6 bases at J; junction bases unmatched: 10. CDR1 SGHAT and CDR2 FQNNGV come from the germline V gene. The CDR3 runs to 17 residues.